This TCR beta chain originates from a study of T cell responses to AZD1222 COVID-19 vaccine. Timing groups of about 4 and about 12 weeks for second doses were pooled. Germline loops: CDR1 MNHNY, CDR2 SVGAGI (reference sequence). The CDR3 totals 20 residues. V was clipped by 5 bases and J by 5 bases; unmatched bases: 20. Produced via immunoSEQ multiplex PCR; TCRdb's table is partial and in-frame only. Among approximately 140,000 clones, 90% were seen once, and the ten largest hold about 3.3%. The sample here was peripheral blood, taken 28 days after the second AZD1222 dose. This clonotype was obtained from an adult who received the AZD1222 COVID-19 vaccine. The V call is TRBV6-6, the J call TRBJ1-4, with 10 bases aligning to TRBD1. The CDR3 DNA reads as TGTGCCAGCAGTCCTGTCCCGGGACAGGGGTACGGCGTTAGGAATGAAAAACTGTTTTTT. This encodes CASSPVPGQGYGVRNEKLFF.